The present T cell receptor (beta chain) was sequenced within a study of blood T cell repertoires in COVID-19. Study at large: Material from acute and convalescent COVID-19 was sourced from the United States, Italy and Spain. The cDNA or gDNA used as material had been derived from T cells, B-cell-depleted T cells, or PBMCs.

Measured with immunoSEQ multiplex PCR; TCRdb has only the in-frame clones, and not every one. The table records 150,000 to 190,000 clones, roughly 80% of them present only once. Germline V CDR1 and CDR2: LGHDT, YNNKEL (reference sequence). With 1 base clipped from V and 6 bases from J, the junction kept 5 bases outside the gene matches. The length of the CDR3 is 15 residues. The chain recombines TRBV3-1 (or the pseudogene TRBV3-2) with TRBJ2-3; 9 bases match TRBD2. The sample was peripheral blood. The receptor comes from a man in his fifties or sixties with acute or convalescent COVID-19. The CDR3 DNA follows: TGTGCCAGCAGCCAAGGGAGTCTAGCGGGGGATACGCAGTATTTT. Protein sequence: CASSQGSLAGDTQYF.